The text below deals with one T cell receptor (beta chain). Antigen specificity is unknown. Blood CD4+ CD25-low CD127-high conventional T cells supplied the genomic DNA template. Assay: immunoSEQ multiplex PCR; the TCRdb copy retains only in-frame clones and omits some. The table has about 660 clones, roughly 40% seen once; the top ten hold 35% to 40%. The CDR3 is made up of 11 amino acids. CDR1 is SGHRS and CDR2 is YFSETQ in the germline V gene. The V gene lost 0 bases and the J gene lost 7 bases, with 4 bases spanning the gap. This sample is part of a study of regulatory and conventional T cells in RAG deficiency. At the level of the study: CID or atypical SCID patients with hypomorphic RAG mutations often have autoimmunity. Study-wide findings and caveats: Shannon entropy was markedly lower and Simpson indices higher in RAG-deficient patients than control T-cell subsets. Patient subsets had shorter CDR3s; Omenn Treg-Tconv overlap exceeded 80%.

The V and J genes are TRBV5-1 and TRBJ2-5, with no clear D. This sequence was found in a human donor with RAG deficiency presenting as severe combined immunodeficiency. Sequenced: CD4+ effector T cells sorted from blood. DNA of the CDR3: TGCGCCAGCAGCTTGGTAGGGACCCAGTACTTC. Encoded protein: CASSLVGTQYF.